This T cell receptor (beta chain) was found in a study of blood T cells in healthy people across ages. Study-level points and caveats: Comparison with aged donors showed that long-lived donors had more naive CD4+ cells and higher diversity. One million T cells yielded diversity estimates that were considered underestimates.

A remark on this clonotype: Its antigen is unidentified.

Then a second PCR, running about 7 to 11 cycles, was carried out with a sample-barcoded 5' primer and a J-beta primer mix. TCRdb passed the 5' RACE reads through MiXCR, listing each CDR3 protein once. The table records roughly 1.7 million distinct CDR3 sequences, 34% of them present only once. Germline V gene sequence: CDR1 LGHNA, CDR2 YSLEER. V lost 0 bases and J 5 bases, leaving 14 bases between the germline ends. CDR3 length: 16 amino acids. Sequencing used blood. This TCR was recovered from a young woman in good health. The V and J genes are TRBV4-3 and TRBJ2-1; D is ambiguous. The CDR3 loop is CASSQDFRRPNNEQFF. The CDR3 nucleotides read TGCGCCAGCAGCCAAGATTTCAGGAGACCGAACAATGAGCAGTTCTTC.